This note documents a single T cell receptor (beta chain) sequence. Its target is unknown. A much larger clone sits a single nucleotide away, making a read error possible. There are 15 residues in the CDR3. Per germline, CDR1 MDHEN and CDR2 SYDVKM. Trimming removed 5 bases from V and 5 bases from J, with 19 bases in between. These data originate in a study of blood T cells in healthy people across ages. Findings and limits, study-wide: The study found TCR beta diversity correlated strongly with naive T cell percentage. With donor CMV status unknown, expanded clonotype changes were possibly confounded.

A J-beta primer mix and a sample-barcoded 5' primer were used in a second PCR of about 6 to 12 cycles. TCRdb passed the 5' RACE reads through MiXCR, listing each CDR3 protein once. The table records about 930,000 distinct CDR3 sequences, just under 30% of them present only once. The same data also went into a second study, on T cells of mothers and their children. That report notes: For the second PCR, the M1S primer put in sample barcodes and 2-4 random nucleotides. Relative to unrelated pairs, biologically related mother-child dyads exhibited marginally greater, non-significant overlap.

Sequenced input: blood. The V gene is TRBV28, the J gene TRBJ2-7; the D gene is possibly TRBD1 (7 bases). The receptor was derived from a woman aged 40 to 49 in good health. DNA for the CDR3: TGTGCCAGCAGTCCATCCTCGACAGGGAGGAACGAGCAGTACTTC. Residues: CASSPSSTGRNEQYF.